These T cell receptor beta chains were read from a single sample in a study of blood T cell repertoires in COVID-19. TCRdb's copy holds only in-frame clones and misses some; the assay was immunoSEQ multiplex PCR. The data hold fewer than 350,000 clones, with roughly 88% observed a single time. The sequenced material came from PBMCs or T cells enriched from blood (not recorded which). Every receptor here comes from a woman younger than 45 who had recovered from COVID-19. Both conserved end residues are part of each CDR3. Fields, in order: V gene, CDR3 protein.

V gene: TRBV9
CDR3 protein: CASSVEATGKIGGYTF

V gene: TRBV28
CDR3 protein: CASSLQGYWPQHF

V gene: TRBV11-3
CDR3 protein: CASSLAGGREQYF

V gene: TRBV28
CDR3 protein: CASRNSGPVLNEQFF

V gene: TRBV20-1
CDR3 protein: CSAGAGAFF

V gene: TRBV6-5
CDR3 protein: CASSIQGLNTEAFF

V gene: TRBV6-1
CDR3 protein: CASSEQSSYEQYF

V gene: TRBV10-1
CDR3 protein: CASSESNSQETQYF

V gene: TRBV7-2
CDR3 protein: CASSLVGTGSGQETQYF

V gene: TRBV5-1
CDR3 protein: CASSLAGGRYNSPLHF

V gene: TRBV10-3
CDR3 protein: CAISGGLAGSEQYF

V gene: TRBV28
CDR3 protein: CASNSRVGAKNIQYF

V gene: TRBV18
CDR3 protein: CASSPRESSYNEQFF

V gene: TRBV3-1/TRBV3-2
CDR3 protein: CASSQMAGQGSSPLHF

V gene: TRBV20-1
CDR3 protein: CSASRLAGFDEQFF

V gene: TRBV4-1
CDR3 protein: CASSQEGQVYGYTF

V gene: TRBV7-9
CDR3 protein: CASSFGEHNLKETQYF

V gene: TRBV30
CDR3 protein: CAWSGASGGTGELFF

V gene: TRBV7-3
CDR3 protein: CASSPTGGALYGYTF

V gene: TRBV6-8
CDR3 protein: CASSYSTGVGGTGTEAFF

V gene: TRBV4-1
CDR3 protein: CASSRDEGRQPQHF

V gene: TRBV19
CDR3 protein: CASSDSGLNYGYTF

V gene: TRBV27
CDR3 protein: CASSQPGQGVRTEAFF

V gene: TRBV7-3
CDR3 protein: CASSFNPTSGYYNEQFF

V gene: TRBV30
CDR3 protein: CAWSAQGRTYEQYF

V gene: TRBV29-1
CDR3 protein: CSVPLGTLNTGELFF

V gene: TRBV3-1/TRBV3-2
CDR3 protein: CASSQGGLAGYEQYF

V gene: TRBV7-7
CDR3 protein: CASSLHWTGRYNEQFF

V gene: TRBV12-3/TRBV12-4
CDR3 protein: CASSRQGAYEQYF

V gene: TRBV6-5
CDR3 protein: CASSYSTGTANSPLHF

V gene: TRBV5-4
CDR3 protein: CASSPKNRRQGSYTF

V gene: TRBV4-1
CDR3 protein: CASSPGDRTYGYTF

V gene: TRBV7-3
CDR3 protein: CASSPRRALAIGEQYF

V gene: TRBV28
CDR3 protein: CASSSIGTAAHQQYF

V gene: TRBV19
CDR3 protein: CASSPRTAAGELFF

V gene: TRBV30
CDR3 protein: CAWSTANTEAFF

V gene: TRBV19
CDR3 protein: CASSIGGAVNSPLHF

V gene: TRBV27
CDR3 protein: CASSIISGTGNTGELFF

V gene: TRBV13
CDR3 protein: CASSIGTVRHEQYF

V gene: TRBV7-3
CDR3 protein: CASSPRQGANTEAFF

V gene: TRBV3-1/TRBV3-2
CDR3 protein: CASSQRSNYGYTF

V gene: TRBV15
CDR3 protein: CATSRDLPGQDSYEQYF

V gene: TRBV19
CDR3 protein: CASRNAGGQRDTIYF

V gene: TRBV9
CDR3 protein: CASSVEVGQGAGANVLTF

V gene: TRBV3-1/TRBV3-2
CDR3 protein: CASSTGQVHGYTF

V gene: TRBV19
CDR3 protein: CASSSVVQGKGGNQPQHF

V gene: TRBV19
CDR3 protein: CASSLRTGGTTNEKLFF